These T cell receptor beta chains were read from a single sample in a study of T cell repertoires in aging, cancer and after chemotherapy. MiXCR was run by TCRdb on the multiplex PCR reads, yielding one entry per CDR3 protein. The table shows over 4,500 distinct CDR3 sequences, with around 42% occurring only once. The material sequenced was blood. These receptors all stem from a human donor in good health. Each CDR3 is given with its conserved first and last residue. The order of the fields is J gene, V gene, CDR3 protein.

>TRBJ1-5|TRBV6-1
CASSGRGGNQPQHF
>TRBJ2-3|TRBV19
CASSILASGGGFTDTQYF
>TRBJ2-2|TRBV18
CASSQGAAANTGELFF
>TRBJ1-5|TRBV28
CASSTFLGLIRGNQPQHF
>TRBJ2-2|TRBV7-6
CASSSQGAGTGELFF
>TRBJ1-2|TRBV11-1
CASSPMAGVGYTF
>TRBJ2-1|TRBV11-2
CASSLRGGLYNEQFF
>TRBJ1-2|TRBV29-1
CSVERGPEEYGYTF
>TRBJ2-3|TRBV29-1
CSARLVDTQYF
>TRBJ1-3|TRBV18
CASSQDRALSGNTIYF